This is a list of T cell receptor beta chains from one sample in a study of regulatory T cells in long-lasting Graves disease. Each CDR3 protein gets one entry after TCRdb re-called the multiplex PCR reads with MiXCR. The sample contains hundreds of thousands of distinct CDR3 sequences, around 15% of which appear only once. These records were also assigned to another study, of T cells in Graves' hyperthyroidism and ophthalmopathy.

The sample here was peripheral blood mononuclear cells (PBMCs), taken at new diagnosis, from a patient treated with antithyroid drugs. Receptors were obtained from a woman under 40 with Graves disease. The conserved cysteine and the conserved F or W are not part of the CDR3 here.

len | v_gene | CDR3aa
15 | TRBV20-1 | SLPTKGAGKISYEQY
13 | TRBV27 | ASSFSSGVTDTQY
12 | TRBV18 | ASSPQSERNTIY
14 | TRBV5-1 | ASSFLGTSGYNEQF
11 | TRBV29-1 | SVEIAGTYEQY
15 | TRBV7-3 | ASSLMGGLAGKDTQY
15 | TRBV7-9 | ASSRYLGERSSYEQY
13 | TRBV5-5 | ASSLGLLYSYEQY
12 | TRBV6-5 | ASSYSGVDTEAF
10 | TRBV28 | ASSLQGWEAF
15 | TRBV20-1 | SARDQTARQRWYGYT
10 | TRBV29-1 | SVEGAGQACT
13 | TRBV18 | ASQNLQGSFEKLF
13 | TRBV5-1 | ASSLVYSSTGELF
12 | TRBV25-1 | ASSEWVGRNEQF
14 | TRBV28 | ASSLRAEQPYYGYT
14 | TRBV3-1 | ASTSKPGAWNYGYT
12 | TRBV15 | ATSRAGGGQPQH
14 | TRBV2 | ASKRRESGGANVLT
13 | TRBV7-9 | ASSPLRDSPYEQY
14 | TRBV19 | ASSIGAPLAKNIQY
12 | TRBV15 | ATSTGTGKYEQY
13 | TRBV19 | ASRQREGWGGELF
12 | TRBV28 | ASSRQGNVYEQY